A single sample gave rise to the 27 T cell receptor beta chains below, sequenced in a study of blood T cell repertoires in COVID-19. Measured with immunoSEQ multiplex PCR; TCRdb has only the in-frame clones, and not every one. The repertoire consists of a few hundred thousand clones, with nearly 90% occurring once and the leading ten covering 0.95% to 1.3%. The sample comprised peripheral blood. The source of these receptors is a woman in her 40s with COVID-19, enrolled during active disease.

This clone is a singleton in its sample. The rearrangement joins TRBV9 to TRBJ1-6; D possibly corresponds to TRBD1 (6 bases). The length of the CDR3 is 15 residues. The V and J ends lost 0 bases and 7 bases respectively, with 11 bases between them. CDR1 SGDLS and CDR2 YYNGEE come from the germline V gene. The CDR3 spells CASSVAGQINSPLHF. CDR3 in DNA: TGTGCCAGCAGCGTAGCAGGACAGATAAATTCACCCCTCCACTTT.

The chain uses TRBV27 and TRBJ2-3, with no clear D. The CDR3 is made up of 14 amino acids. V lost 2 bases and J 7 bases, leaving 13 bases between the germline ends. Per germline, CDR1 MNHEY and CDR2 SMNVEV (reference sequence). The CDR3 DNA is TGTGCCAGCAGTTTACATGGCGTGACAAATACGCAGTATTTT. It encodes CASSLHGVTNTQYF.

The DNA for the CDR3 is TGTGCCAGCAGTTACTCCGGGACTAGCCCCAACGAGCAGTACTTC. Protein: CASSYSGTSPNEQYF. This chain joins TRBV6-2 or TRBV6-3 and TRBJ2-7; the match to TRBD2 covers 9 bases. This CDR3 has 15 residues. V lost 0 bases, J lost 5 bases, and 5 bases stayed unmatched. Germline CDR1 is MNHEY and CDR2 is SVGEGT.

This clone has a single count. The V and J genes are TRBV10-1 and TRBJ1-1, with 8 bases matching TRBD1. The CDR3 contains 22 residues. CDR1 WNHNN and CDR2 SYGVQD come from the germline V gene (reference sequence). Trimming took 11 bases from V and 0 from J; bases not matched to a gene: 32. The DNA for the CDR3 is TGCGCCCTGTACCTCGTGGCAGGGGGCTCCCTGACTACCCCTTTTATGAACACTGAAGCTTTCTTT. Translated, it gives CALYLVAGGSLTTPFMNTEAFF.

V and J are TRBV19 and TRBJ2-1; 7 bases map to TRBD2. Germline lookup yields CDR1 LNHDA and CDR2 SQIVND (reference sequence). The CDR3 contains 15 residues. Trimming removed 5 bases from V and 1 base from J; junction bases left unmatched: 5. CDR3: CASSRDSGSYNEQFF. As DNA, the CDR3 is TGTGCCAGTAGTCGAGATAGCGGGTCCTACAATGAGCAGTTCTTC.

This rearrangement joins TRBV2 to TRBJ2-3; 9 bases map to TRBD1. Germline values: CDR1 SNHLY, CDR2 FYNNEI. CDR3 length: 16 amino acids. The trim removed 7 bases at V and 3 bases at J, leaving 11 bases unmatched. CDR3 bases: TGTGCCAGCATTTACACCGACAGGGGGGAGACAGATACGCAGTATTTT. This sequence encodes CASIYTDRGETDTQYF.

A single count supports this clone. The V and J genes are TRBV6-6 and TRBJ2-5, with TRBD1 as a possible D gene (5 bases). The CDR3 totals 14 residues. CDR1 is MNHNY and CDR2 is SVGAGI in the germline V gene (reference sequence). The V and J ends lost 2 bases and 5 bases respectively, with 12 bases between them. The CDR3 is CASSYGWKGETQYF. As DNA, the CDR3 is TGTGCCAGCAGTTACGGGTGGAAGGGGGAGACCCAGTACTTC.

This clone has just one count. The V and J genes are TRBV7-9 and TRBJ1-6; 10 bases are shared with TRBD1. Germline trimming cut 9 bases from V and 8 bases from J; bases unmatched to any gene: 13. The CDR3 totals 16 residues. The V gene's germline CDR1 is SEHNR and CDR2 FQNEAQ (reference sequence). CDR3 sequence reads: CASRRDRGWQDSPLHF. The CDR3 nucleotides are TGTGCCAGTCGCAGGGACAGGGGATGGCAGGATTCACCCCTCCACTTT.

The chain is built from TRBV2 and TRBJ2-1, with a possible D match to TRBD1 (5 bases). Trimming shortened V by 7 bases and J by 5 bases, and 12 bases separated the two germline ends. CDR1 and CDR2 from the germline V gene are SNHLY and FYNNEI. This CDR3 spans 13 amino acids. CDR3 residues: CASNLEQDNEQFF. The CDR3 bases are TGTGCCAGCAACCTAGAACAGGACAATGAGCAGTTCTTC.

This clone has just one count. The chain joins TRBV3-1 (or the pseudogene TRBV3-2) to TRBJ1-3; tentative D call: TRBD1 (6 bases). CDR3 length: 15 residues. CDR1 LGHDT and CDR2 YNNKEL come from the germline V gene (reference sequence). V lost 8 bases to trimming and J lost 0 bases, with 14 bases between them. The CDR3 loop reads CASSLTGISGNTIYF. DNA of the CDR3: TGTGCCAGCTCCTTAACAGGGATCTCTGGAAACACCATATATTTT.

In DNA, the CDR3 is TGTGCCAGCACCCCCCTCCGGTCAAATTCACCCCTCCACTTT. Protein product: CASTPLRSNSPLHF. This rearrangement joins TRBV6-5 to TRBJ1-6; D is unclear. Trimming shortened V by 7 bases and J by 7 bases, and 14 bases separated the two germline ends. CDR3 length: 14 residues. Germline assignment: CDR1 MNHEY and CDR2 SVGAGI.

CDR3 loop: CASSLELSTDTQYF. The CDR3 DNA follows: TGCGCCAGCAGCTTGGAGCTAAGCACAGATACGCAGTATTTT. The chain couples TRBV5-1 to TRBJ2-3; D ambiguous. Trimming left V 0 bases short and J 0 bases short, with 5 bases between. Germline-derived CDR1 and CDR2 are SGHRS and YFSETQ. CDR3 length: 14 residues.

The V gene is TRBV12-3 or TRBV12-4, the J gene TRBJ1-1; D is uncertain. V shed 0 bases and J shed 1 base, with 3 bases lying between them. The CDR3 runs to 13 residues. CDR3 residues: CASSLAWNTEAFF. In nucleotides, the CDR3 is TGTGCCAGCAGTTTAGCCTGGAACACTGAAGCTTTCTTT.

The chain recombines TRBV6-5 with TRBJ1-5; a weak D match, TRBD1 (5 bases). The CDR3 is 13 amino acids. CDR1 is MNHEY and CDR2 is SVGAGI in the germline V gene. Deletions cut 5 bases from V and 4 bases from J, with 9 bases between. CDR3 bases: TGTGCCAGCAGTCAAAGGGGTAATCAGCCCCAGCATTTT. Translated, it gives CASSQRGNQPQHF.

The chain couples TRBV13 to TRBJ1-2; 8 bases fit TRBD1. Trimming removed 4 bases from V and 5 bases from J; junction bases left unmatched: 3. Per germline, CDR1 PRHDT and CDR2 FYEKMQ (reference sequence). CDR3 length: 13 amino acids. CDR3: CASSSGQGYGYTF. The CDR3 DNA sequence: TGTGCCAGCAGCTCAGGACAGGGATATGGCTACACCTTC.

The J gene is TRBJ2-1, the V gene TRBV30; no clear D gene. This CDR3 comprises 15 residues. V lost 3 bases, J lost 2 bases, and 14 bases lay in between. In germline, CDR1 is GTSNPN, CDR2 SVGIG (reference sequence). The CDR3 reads CAWRVGRITYNEQFF. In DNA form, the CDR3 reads TGTGCCTGGAGGGTGGGCAGAATAACCTACAATGAGCAGTTCTTC.

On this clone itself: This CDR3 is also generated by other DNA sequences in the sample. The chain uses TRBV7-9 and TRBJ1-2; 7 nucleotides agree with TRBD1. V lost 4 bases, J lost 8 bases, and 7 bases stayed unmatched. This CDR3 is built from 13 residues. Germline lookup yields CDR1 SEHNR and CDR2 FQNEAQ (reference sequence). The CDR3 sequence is CASSSGTVGGYTF. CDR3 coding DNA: TGTGCCAGCAGCTCTGGGACAGTTGGCGGCTACACCTTC.

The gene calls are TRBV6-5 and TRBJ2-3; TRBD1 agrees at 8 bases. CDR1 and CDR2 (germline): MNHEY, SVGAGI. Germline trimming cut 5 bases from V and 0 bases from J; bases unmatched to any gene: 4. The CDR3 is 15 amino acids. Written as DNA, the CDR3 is TGTGCCAGCAGTCTGCAGGGGGCGAGCACAGATACGCAGTATTTT. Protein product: CASSLQGASTDTQYF.

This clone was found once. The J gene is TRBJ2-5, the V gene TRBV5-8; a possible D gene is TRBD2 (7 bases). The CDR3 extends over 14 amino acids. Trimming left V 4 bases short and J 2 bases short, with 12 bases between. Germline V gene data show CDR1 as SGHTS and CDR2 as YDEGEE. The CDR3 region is CASSRGAGQETQYF. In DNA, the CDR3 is TGTGCCAGCAGCCGGGGGGCAGGGCAAGAGACCCAGTACTTC.

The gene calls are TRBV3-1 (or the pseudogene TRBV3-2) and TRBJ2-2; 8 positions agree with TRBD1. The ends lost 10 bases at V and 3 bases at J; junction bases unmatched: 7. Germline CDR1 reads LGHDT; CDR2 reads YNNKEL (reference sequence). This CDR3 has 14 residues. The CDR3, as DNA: TGTGCCACCAAAGGGACAGGACACACCGGGGAGCTGTTTTTT. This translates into CATKGTGHTGELFF.

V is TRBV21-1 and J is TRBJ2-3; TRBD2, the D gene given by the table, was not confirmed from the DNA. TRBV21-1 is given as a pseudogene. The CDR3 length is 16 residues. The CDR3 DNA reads TGTGCCAGCACTACCGGGGGGGGCACTGAGGTAGATACGCAGTATTTT. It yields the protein CASTTGGGTEVDTQYF.

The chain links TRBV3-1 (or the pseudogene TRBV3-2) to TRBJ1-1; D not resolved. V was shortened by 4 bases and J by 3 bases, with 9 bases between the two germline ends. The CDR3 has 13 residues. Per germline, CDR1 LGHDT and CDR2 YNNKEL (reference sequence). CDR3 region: CASSPPGHTEAFF. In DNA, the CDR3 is TGTGCCAGCAGCCCTCCCGGTCACACTGAAGCTTTCTTT.

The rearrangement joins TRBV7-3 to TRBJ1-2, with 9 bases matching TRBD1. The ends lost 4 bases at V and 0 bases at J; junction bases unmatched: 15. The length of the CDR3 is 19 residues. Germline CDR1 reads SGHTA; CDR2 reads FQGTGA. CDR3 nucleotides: TGTGCCAGCAGCTCCTCGGGACAGGGCGCTCGGTTAGCTAACTATGGCTACACCTTC. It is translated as CASSSSGQGARLANYGYTF.

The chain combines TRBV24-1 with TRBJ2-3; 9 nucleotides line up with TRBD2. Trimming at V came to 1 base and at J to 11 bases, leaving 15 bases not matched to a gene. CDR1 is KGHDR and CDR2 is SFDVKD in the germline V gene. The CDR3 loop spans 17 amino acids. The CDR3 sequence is CATSDLTAGGGLRGQYF. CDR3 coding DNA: TGTGCCACCAGTGATTTAACAGCGGGGGGCGGATTAAGGGGGCAGTATTTT.

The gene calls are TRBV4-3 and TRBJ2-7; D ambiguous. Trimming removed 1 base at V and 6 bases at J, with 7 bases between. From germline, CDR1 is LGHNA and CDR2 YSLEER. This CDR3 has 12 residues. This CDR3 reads CASSQVPGEQYF. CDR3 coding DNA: TGCGCCAGCAGCCAAGTTCCGGGCGAGCAGTACTTC.

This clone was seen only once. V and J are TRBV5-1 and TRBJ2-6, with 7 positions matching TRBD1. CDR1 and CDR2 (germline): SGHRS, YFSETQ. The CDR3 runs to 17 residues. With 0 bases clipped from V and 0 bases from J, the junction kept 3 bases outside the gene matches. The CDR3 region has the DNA TGCGCCAGCAGCTTGGGGACAGGCAACTCTGGGGCCAACGTCCTGACTTTC. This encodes CASSLGTGNSGANVLTF.

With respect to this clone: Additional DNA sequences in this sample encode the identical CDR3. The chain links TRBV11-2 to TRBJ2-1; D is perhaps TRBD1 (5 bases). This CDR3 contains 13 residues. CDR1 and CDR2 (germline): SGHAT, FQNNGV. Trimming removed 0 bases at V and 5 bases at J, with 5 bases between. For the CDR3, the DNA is TGTGCCAGCAGCTTAGACAGGGACAATGAGCAGTTCTTC. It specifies CASSLDRDNEQFF. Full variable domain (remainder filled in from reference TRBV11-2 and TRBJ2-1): EAGVAQSPRYKIIEKRQSVAFWCNPISGHATLYWYQQILGQGPKLLIQFQNNGVVDDSQLPKDRFSAERLKGVDSTLKIQPAKLEDSAVYLCASSLDRDNEQFFGPGTRLTVL.